This T cell receptor (beta chain) derives from a study of CD8 T cells in ankylosing spondylitis. This clonotype was recorded many times. Its cognate antigen is unknown. TCRdb processed the 5' RACE reads anew with MiXCR; each CDR3 protein has one entry. The data hold under 150,000 distinct CDR3 sequences, with 10% to 12% observed a single time. V lost 10 bases, J lost 0 bases, and 11 bases lay in between. The germline V gene has CDR1 SGDLS and CDR2 YYNGEE. The CDR3 sequence is 13 residues long. Study-level findings and limits: For ankylosing spondylitis blood, a TCR beta motif of under 10 highly homologous variants appeared characteristic. Clones linked to disease, bearing a CD8+ phenotype, were relatively rare in peripheral blood. The clones that were linked to disease were reported to be significantly enriched in matched synovial fluid samples from ankylosing spondylitis patients. Some motif variants had been reported before (in reactive arthritis synovial fluid and blood).

The receptor was derived from a female donor with ankylosing spondylitis or in good health (not recorded which). Sequences were obtained from blood, either unsorted or a sorted T cell fraction (not recorded which). The rearrangement joins TRBV9 to TRBJ2-1; possibly TRBD2 for D (6 bases). In DNA, the CDR3 is TGTGCCGGCCGGGGGAGCTCCTACAATGAGCAGTTCTTC. This encodes CAGRGSSYNEQFF.